This record covers a single T cell receptor (beta chain). Its antigen is not identified. Clones were sequenced by immunoSEQ multiplex PCR, and TCRdb holds only the in-frame ones, with some missing. The sample has approximately 36,000 clones, around 77% seen once; the top ten hold roughly 22%. Trimming took off 0 bases at V and 5 bases at J, with 6 bases between the two ends. The length of the CDR3 is 14 residues. The germline V gene encodes CDR1 SGHDT and CDR2 YYEEEE. These data are taken from a study of CD4 T cells in relation to SARS-CoV-2 and coronaviruses. Source material: memory CD4+ T cells from PBMCs, cultured in vitro. The sequence derives from an adult with COVID-19. The genes are TRBV5-6 and TRBJ1-6; D ambiguous. The CDR3 here is CASSLGQDNSPLHF. The CDR3 DNA is TGTGCCAGCAGCTTGGGTCAGGATAATTCACCCCTCCACTTT. Full variable domain (missing parts from reference TRBV5-6 and TRBJ1-6): DAGVTQSPTHLIKTRGQQVTLRCSPKSGHDTVSWYQQALGQGPQFIFQYYEEEERQRGNFPDRFSGHQFPNYSSELNVNALLLGDSALYLCASSLGQDNSPLHFGNGTRLTVT.